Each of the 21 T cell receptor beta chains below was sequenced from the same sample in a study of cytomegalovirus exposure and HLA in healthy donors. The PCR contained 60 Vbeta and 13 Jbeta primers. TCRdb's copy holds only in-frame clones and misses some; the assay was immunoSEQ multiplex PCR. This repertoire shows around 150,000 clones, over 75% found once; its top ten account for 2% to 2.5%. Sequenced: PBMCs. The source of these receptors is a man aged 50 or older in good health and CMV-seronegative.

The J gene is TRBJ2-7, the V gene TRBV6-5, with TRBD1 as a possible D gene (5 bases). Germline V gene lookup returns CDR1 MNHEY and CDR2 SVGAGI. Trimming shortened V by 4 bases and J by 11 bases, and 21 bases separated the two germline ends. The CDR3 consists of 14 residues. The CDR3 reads CASSSDSPIATEYF. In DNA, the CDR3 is TGTGCCAGCAGTTCCGACAGTCCAATTGCTACGGAGTACTTC.

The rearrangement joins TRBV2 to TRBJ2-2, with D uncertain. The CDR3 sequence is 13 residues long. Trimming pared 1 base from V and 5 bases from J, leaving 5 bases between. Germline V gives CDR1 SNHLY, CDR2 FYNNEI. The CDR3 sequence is CASSEVKTGELFF. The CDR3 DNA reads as TGTGCCAGCAGTGAAGTTAAAACCGGGGAGCTGTTTTTT.

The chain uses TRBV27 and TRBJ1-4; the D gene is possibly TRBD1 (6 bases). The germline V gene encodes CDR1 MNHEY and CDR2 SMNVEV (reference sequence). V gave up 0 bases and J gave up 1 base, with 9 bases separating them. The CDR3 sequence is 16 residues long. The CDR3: CASSLSGGQTNEKLFF. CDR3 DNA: TGTGCCAGCAGTTTATCGGGGGGGCAAACTAATGAAAAACTGTTTTTT. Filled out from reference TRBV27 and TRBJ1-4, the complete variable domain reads EAQVTQNPRYLITVTGKKLTVTCSQNMNHEYMSWYRQDPGLGLRQIYYSMNVEVTDKGDVPEGYKVSRKEKRNFPLILESPSPNQTSLYFCASSLSGGQTNEKLFFGSGTQLSVL.

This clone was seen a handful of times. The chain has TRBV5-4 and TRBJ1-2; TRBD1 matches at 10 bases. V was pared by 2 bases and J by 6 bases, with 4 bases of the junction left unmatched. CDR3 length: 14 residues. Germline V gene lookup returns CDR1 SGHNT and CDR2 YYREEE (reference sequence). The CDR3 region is CASSFVDRGHGYTF. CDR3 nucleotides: TGTGCCAGCAGCTTCGTCGACAGGGGGCATGGCTACACCTTC.

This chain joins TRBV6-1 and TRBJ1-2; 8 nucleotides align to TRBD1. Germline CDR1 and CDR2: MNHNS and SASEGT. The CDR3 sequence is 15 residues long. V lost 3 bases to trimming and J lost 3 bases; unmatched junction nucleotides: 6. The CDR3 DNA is TGTGCCAGCAGTGATTCGGGACAGGCATACTATGGCTACACCTTC. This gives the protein CASSDSGQAYYGYTF.

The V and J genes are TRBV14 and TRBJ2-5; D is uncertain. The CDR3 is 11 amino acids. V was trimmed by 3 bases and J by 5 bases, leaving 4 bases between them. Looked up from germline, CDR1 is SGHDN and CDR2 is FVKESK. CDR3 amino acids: CASSHGETQYF. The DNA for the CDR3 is TGTGCCAGCAGCCACGGGGAGACCCAGTACTTC.

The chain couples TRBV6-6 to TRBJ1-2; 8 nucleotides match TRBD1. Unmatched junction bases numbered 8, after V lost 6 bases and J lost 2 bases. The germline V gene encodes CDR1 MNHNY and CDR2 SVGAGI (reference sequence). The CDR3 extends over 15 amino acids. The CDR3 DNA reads TGTGCCAGCAGCTATGCCGGGACAGGCAACTATGGCTACACCTTC. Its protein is CASSYAGTGNYGYTF.

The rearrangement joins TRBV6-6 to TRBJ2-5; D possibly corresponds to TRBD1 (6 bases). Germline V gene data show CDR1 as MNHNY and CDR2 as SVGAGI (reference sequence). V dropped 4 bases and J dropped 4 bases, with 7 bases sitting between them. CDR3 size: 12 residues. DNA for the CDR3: TGTGCCAGCAGTTTCAGGGGAGAGACCCAGTACTTC. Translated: CASSFRGETQYF.

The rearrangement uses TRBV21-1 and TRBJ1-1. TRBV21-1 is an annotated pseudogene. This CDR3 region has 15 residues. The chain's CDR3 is CAGRFAGGENTEAFF. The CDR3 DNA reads TGTGCCGGACGCTTCGCGGGGGGGGAGAACACTGAAGCTTTCTTT.

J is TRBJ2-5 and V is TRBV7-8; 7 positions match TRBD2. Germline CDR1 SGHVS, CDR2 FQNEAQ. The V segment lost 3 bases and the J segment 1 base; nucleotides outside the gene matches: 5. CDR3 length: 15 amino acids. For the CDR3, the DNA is TGTGCCAGCAGCTTTGCGGGAGCTACCCAAGAGACCCAGTACTTC. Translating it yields CASSFAGATQETQYF.

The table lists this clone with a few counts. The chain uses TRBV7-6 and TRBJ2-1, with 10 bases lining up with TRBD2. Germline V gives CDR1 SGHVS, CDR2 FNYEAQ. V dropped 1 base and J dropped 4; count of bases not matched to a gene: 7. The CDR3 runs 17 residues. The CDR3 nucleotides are TGTGCCAGCAGCTTAGTGTCCGGGACTAGCGTTTACAATGAGCAGTTCTTC. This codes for CASSLVSGTSVYNEQFF.

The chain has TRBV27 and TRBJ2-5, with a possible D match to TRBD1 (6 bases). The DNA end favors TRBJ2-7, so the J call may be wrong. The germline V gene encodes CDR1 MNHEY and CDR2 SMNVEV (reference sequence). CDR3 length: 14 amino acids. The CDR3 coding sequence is TGTGCCAGCAGTACAAGGACAGAAACCTACGAGCAGTACTTC. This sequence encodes CASSTRTETYEQYF.

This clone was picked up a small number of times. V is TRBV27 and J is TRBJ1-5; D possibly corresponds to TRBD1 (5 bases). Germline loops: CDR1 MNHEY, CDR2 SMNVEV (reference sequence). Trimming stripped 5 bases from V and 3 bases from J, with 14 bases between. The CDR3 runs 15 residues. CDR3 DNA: TGTGCCAGCAGTCCCCTTGGGGCCATCAATCAGCCCCAGCATTTT. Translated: CASSPLGAINQPQHF.

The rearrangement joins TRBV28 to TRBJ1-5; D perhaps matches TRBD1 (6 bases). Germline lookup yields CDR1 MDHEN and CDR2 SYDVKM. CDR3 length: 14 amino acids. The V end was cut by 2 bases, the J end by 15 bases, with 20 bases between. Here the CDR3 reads CASSLESGTRKRHF. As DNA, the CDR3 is TGTGCCAGCAGTTTAGAGTCGGGGACAAGGAAGAGGCATTTT. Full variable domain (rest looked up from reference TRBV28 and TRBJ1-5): DVKVTQSSRYLVKRTGEKVFLECVQDMDHENMFWYRQDPGLGLRLIYFSYDVKMKEKGDIPEGYSVSREKKERFSLILESASTNQTSMYLCASSLESGTRKRHFGDGTRLSIL.

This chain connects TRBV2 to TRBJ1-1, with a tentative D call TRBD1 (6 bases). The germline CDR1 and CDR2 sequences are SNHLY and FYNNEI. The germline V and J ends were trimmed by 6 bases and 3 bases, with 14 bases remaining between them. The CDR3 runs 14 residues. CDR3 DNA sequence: TGTGCCAGCAGAAACAGGGTACGGGACACTGAAGCTTTCTTT. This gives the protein CASRNRVRDTEAFF.

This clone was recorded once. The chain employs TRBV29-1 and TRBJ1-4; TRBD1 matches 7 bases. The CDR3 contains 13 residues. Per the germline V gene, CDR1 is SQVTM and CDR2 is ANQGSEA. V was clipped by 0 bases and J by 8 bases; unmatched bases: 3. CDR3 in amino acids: CSVEEPGGEKLFF. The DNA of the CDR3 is TGCAGCGTTGAAGAGCCAGGGGGAGAAAAACTGTTTTTT. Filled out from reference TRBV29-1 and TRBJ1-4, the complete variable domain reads SAVISQKPSRDICQRGTSLTIQCQVDSQVTMMFWYRQQPGQSLTLIATANQGSEATYESGFVIDKFPISRPNLTFSTLTVSNMSPEDSSIYLCSVEEPGGEKLFFGSGTQLSVL.

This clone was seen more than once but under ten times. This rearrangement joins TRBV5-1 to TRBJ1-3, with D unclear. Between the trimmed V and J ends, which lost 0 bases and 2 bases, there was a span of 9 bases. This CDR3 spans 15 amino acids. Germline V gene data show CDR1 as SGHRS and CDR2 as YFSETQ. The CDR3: CASSLGSSTGNTIYF. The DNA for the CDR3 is TGCGCCAGCAGCTTGGGTTCTAGTACTGGAAACACCATATATTTT.

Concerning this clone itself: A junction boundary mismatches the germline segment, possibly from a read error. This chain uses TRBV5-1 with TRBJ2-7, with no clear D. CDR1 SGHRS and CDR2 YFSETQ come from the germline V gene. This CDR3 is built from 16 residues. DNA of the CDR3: TGCGCCAGCAGCTTGGCGCTAGGTGGCGACTCCTATGAGCAGTACTTC. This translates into CASSLALGGDSYEQYF.

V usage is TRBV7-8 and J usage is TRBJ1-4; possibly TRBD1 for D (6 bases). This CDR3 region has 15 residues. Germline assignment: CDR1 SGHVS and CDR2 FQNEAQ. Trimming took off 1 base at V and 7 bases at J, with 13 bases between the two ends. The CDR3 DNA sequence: TGTGCCAGCAGCTTAGGGGGGGGCAATGCTGAAAAACTGTTTTTT. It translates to CASSLGGGNAEKLFF.

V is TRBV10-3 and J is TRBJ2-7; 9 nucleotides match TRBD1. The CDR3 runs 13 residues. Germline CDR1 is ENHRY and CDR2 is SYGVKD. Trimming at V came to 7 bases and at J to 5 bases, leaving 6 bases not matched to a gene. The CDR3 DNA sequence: TGTGCCATCATGACAGGGGGTTTGAACGAGCAGTACTTC. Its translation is CAIMTGGLNEQYF.

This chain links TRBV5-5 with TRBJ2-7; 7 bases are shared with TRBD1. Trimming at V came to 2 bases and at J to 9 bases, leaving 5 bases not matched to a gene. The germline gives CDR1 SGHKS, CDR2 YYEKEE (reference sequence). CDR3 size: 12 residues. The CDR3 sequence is CASSFEQGRQYF. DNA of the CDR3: TGTGCCAGCAGCTTTGAACAGGGGAGGCAGTACTTC.